These 11 T cell receptor beta chains were all obtained from the same sample, sequenced in a study of blood T cell repertoires in COVID-19 (dated by TCRdb to 2019 to 2021). Library creation used the immunoSEQ multiplex PCR assay. This immuneACCESS table, as held by TCRdb, lists in-frame sequences with V and J called but not all clones. Of the missing ones, under half trace to an unresolved V gene in checked studies; the others have no known cause. Counted in this sample were 400,000 or so clones; 90% of them appeared once. Jointly, the top ten make up about 0.63% of the sample. The sequenced sample consisted of PBMCs or T cells enriched from blood (not recorded which). The receptors come from a man in his late teens or twenties who had recovered from COVID-19.

This clone was detected only a few times. This chain links TRBV9 with TRBJ2-2; tentative D call: TRBD2 (6 bases). This CDR3 contains 15 residues. The V end was cut by 0 bases, the J end by 4 bases, with 10 bases between. Germline CDR1 reads SGDLS; CDR2 reads YYNGEE. The CDR3, as DNA: TGTGCCAGCAGCGTAGTGATGGGAGGCACCGGGGAGCTGTTTTTT. Its protein product is CASSVVMGGTGELFF.

The J gene is TRBJ1-2, the V gene TRBV12-3 or TRBV12-4; a weak D match, TRBD1 (5 bases). V was cut by 5 bases and J by 0 bases, with 7 bases left in between. The CDR3 spans 13 residues. CDR3 nucleotides: TGTGCCAGCAGTCGGACACCTAACTATGGCTACACCTTC. It codes for CASSRTPNYGYTF.

The chain recombines TRBV6-5 with TRBJ2-3, with 9 bases that match TRBD1. The germline V gene has CDR1 MNHEY and CDR2 SVGAGI. The ends lost 6 bases at V and 4 bases at J; junction bases unmatched: 5. The CDR3 extends over 14 amino acids. CDR3 residues: CASSYRGPADTQYF. For the CDR3, the DNA is TGTGCCAGCAGCTACAGGGGGCCCGCAGATACGCAGTATTTT.

The gene calls are TRBV28 and TRBJ1-6; 9 nucleotides align to TRBD1. The J segment lost 7 bases and the V segment lost 6 bases, leaving 7 bases of the junction unmatched. CDR3 size: 15 residues. Germline values: CDR1 MDHEN, CDR2 SYDVKM. The CDR3 nucleotides read TGTGCCAGCAGCCGACGGGACAGGGTAAATTCACCCCTCCACTTT. This translates into CASSRRDRVNSPLHF.

This chain uses TRBV29-1 with TRBJ1-2; D unresolved. CDR3 size: 11 residues. The germline V gene has CDR1 SQVTM and CDR2 ANQGSEA. V shed 7 bases and J shed 3 bases, with 9 bases lying between them. In DNA, the CDR3 is TGCAGCGCATTTTTCGACTATGGCTACACCTTC. Encoded protein: CSAFFDYGYTF.

This chain connects TRBV29-1 to TRBJ2-1; TRBD2 is a possible D gene (8 bases). The V gene's germline CDR1 is SQVTM and CDR2 ANQGSEA. The CDR3 runs 17 residues. The ends were cut back, 4 bases at V and 4 bases at J, with 23 bases in the middle. In DNA form, the CDR3 reads TGCAGCGTTGGACAGGGCGGGGGGAACCTGGGATACAATGAGCAGTTCTTC. Translating gives CSVGQGGGNLGYNEQFF.

The chain has TRBV7-9 and TRBJ1-3; 10 bases fit TRBD1. Trimming cost V 4 bases and J 0 bases; bases outside gene matches: 6. The CDR3 has 17 amino acids. Germline values: CDR1 SEHNR, CDR2 FQNEAQ (reference sequence). The CDR3 spells CASSSGQGKSSGNTIYF. CDR3 nucleotide sequence: TGTGCCAGCAGCTCGGGACAGGGGAAAAGCTCTGGAAACACCATATATTTT.

This chain joins TRBV7-2 and TRBJ2-7; 15 positions match TRBD2. V was clipped by 4 bases and J by 5 bases; unmatched bases: 3. The germline V gene has CDR1 SGHTA and CDR2 FQGNSA. This CDR3 region has 15 residues. The CDR3 sequence: CASSWGLAGGNEQYF. The CDR3, as DNA: TGTGCCAGCAGCTGGGGACTAGCGGGAGGTAACGAGCAGTACTTC.

The rearrangement joins TRBV18 to TRBJ1-2; the D gene is possibly TRBD1 (5 bases). This CDR3 is built from 13 residues. From germline, CDR1 is KGHSH and CDR2 LQKENI. Trimming left V 2 bases short and J 4 bases short, with 8 bases between. In DNA form, the CDR3 reads TGTGCCAGCTCACCAATGGGGGGCTATGGCTACACCTTC. As protein: CASSPMGGYGYTF.

This clone was picked up one time. The V and J genes are TRBV5-6 and TRBJ1-2, with a possible D match to TRBD1 (5 bases). Deletions cut 4 bases from V and 0 bases from J, with 10 bases between. The germline CDR1 and CDR2 sequences are SGHDT and YYEEEE. CDR3 length: 14 residues. The CDR3 DNA is TGTGCCAGCAGCCGTCGACAGCCTAACTATGGCTACACCTTC. Translated: CASSRRQPNYGYTF.

V is TRBV6-5 and J is TRBJ2-5; D uncertain. Germline values: CDR1 MNHEY, CDR2 SVGAGI. The CDR3 has 12 residues. V was shortened by 8 bases and J by 1 base, with 8 bases between the two germline ends. CDR3 residues: CASRNSQETQYF. The DNA of the CDR3 is TGTGCCAGCCGCAACAGCCAAGAGACCCAGTACTTC.